These 27 T cell receptor beta chains were sequenced from one sample in a study of control samples from healthy donors and cancer patients. The data were produced by immunoSEQ multiplex PCR, yet TCRdb's version contains in-frame clones alone and is incomplete. The sample has fewer than 150,000 clones; roughly nine tenths are singletons. Sequenced: blood. These receptors were obtained from a woman under 30 in good health.

As to this clone: Other DNA sequences of this sample code for an identical CDR3. This rearrangement joins TRBV24-1 to TRBJ1-5, with 10 bases matching TRBD1. The CDR3 is 15 residues long. Germline trimming cut 4 bases from V and 3 bases from J; bases unmatched to any gene: 2. Germline V gene data show CDR1 as KGHDR and CDR2 as SFDVKD. The CDR3 region is CATSEGQGINQPQHF. The CDR3 DNA reads TGTGCCACCAGTGAGGGACAGGGGATCAATCAGCCCCAGCATTTT.

This chain joins TRBV20-1 and TRBJ2-1, with 12 bases aligning to TRBD2. This CDR3 is built from 16 residues. Germline V lookup: CDR1 DFQATT, CDR2 SNEGSKA (reference sequence). Unmatched junction bases numbered 10, after V lost 6 bases and J lost 4 bases. The CDR3 loop reads CSASKPLAGGYNEQFF. The CDR3 DNA sequence: TGCAGTGCCAGTAAACCTCTAGCGGGGGGGTACAATGAGCAGTTCTTC.

The J gene is TRBJ2-2, the V gene TRBV4-3; no clear D. Per germline, CDR1 LGHNA and CDR2 YSLEER. The CDR3 length is 16 residues. Deletions cut 3 bases from V and 6 bases from J, with 17 bases between. The CDR3 is CASSHPPGGRSGELFF. CDR3 in DNA: TGCGCCAGCAGCCACCCGCCCGGCGGTAGGTCCGGGGAGCTGTTTTTT.

This chain links TRBV10-2 with TRBJ1-2; 7 bases agree with TRBD1. The CDR3 has 17 amino acids. V shed 6 bases, J shed 3 bases, and the junction held 16 bases outside the gene matches. The germline V gene has CDR1 WSHSY and CDR2 SAAADI. The CDR3: CASSGTSSETGHYGYTF. The CDR3 DNA reads TGCGCCAGCAGCGGCACGAGCTCAGAGACAGGGCACTATGGCTACACCTTC.

The chain is built from TRBV18 and TRBJ1-2; possibly TRBD1 for D (6 bases). CDR3 length: 13 amino acids. The germline V gene encodes CDR1 KGHSH and CDR2 LQKENI. The germline V and J ends were trimmed by 6 bases and 1 base, with 9 bases remaining between them. CDR3 residues: CASSKDSNYGYTF. The CDR3 DNA reads as TGTGCCAGCTCCAAGGACAGTAACTATGGCTACACCTTC. Full variable domain (rest looked up from reference TRBV18 and TRBJ1-2): NAGVMQNPRHLVRRRGQEARLRCSPMKGHSHVYWYRQLPEEGLKFMVYLQKENIIDESGMPKERFSAEFPKEGPSILRIQQVVRGDSAAYFCASSKDSNYGYTFGSGTRLTVV.

The chain recombines TRBV7-9 with TRBJ1-4, with 7 bases identical to TRBD1. The V gene's germline CDR1 is SEHNR and CDR2 FQNEAQ (reference sequence). The CDR3 is made up of 16 amino acids. V was pared by 0 bases and J by 4 bases, with 5 bases of the junction left unmatched. The CDR3 loop reads CASSLAGQTINEKLFF. CDR3 bases: TGTGCCAGCAGCTTAGCGGGACAGACTATTAATGAAAAACTGTTTTTT. Based on the CDR3 plus reference TRBV7-9 and TRBJ1-4, the full variable domain is DTGVSQNPRHKITKRGQNVTFRCDPISEHNRLYWYRQTLGQGPEFLTYFQNEAQLEKSRLLSDRFSAERPKGSFSTLEIQRTEQGDSAMYLCASSLAGQTINEKLFFGSGTQLSVL.

CDR3 residues: CATQRLDVNQPQHF. Written as DNA, the CDR3 is TGTGCCACCCAGAGGTTAGACGTCAATCAGCCCCAGCATTTT. This chain links TRBV28 with TRBJ1-5, with unresolved D. Looked up from germline, CDR1 is MDHEN and CDR2 is SYDVKM. V shed 10 bases and J shed 3 bases, with 16 bases lying between them. The CDR3 contains 14 residues.

The chain combines TRBV24-1 with TRBJ1-5; 8 bases align to TRBD1. From germline, CDR1 is KGHDR and CDR2 SFDVKD. Germline trimming cut 0 bases from V and 2 bases from J; bases unmatched to any gene: 11. The CDR3 runs to 19 residues. CDR3 in amino acids: CATSDLPGQGLKGNQPQHF. CDR3 nucleotide sequence: TGTGCCACCAGTGATTTGCCCGGACAGGGCCTAAAGGGCAATCAGCCCCAGCATTTT.

This rearrangement joins TRBV14 to TRBJ1-1; D unresolved. CDR3 size: 13 residues. V was pared by 1 base and J by 1 base, with 4 bases between. CDR1 is SGHDN, CDR2 FVKESK, per germline. CDR3: CASSQARNTEAFF. CDR3 DNA sequence: TGTGCCAGCAGCCAAGCAAGGAACACTGAAGCTTTCTTT.

This chain links TRBV3-1 (or the pseudogene TRBV3-2) with TRBJ2-3, with D hard to call. V was pared by 4 bases and J by 7 bases, with 9 bases between. CDR1 and CDR2 from the germline V gene are LGHDT and YNNKEL (reference sequence). CDR3 length equals 12 residues. The DNA of the CDR3 is TGTGCCAGCAGCCTAGGAACTTATACGCAGTATTTT. The encoded protein is CASSLGTYTQYF.

V gene TRBV7-9 combines with J gene TRBJ2-7; 10 positions match TRBD2. CDR3 length equals 12 residues. V was pared by 10 bases and J by 6 bases, with 6 bases of the junction left unmatched. Germline CDR1 SEHNR, CDR2 FQNEAQ (reference sequence). The CDR3: CATRLAGAEQYF. CDR3 sequence (DNA): TGTGCCACGAGGCTAGCGGGAGCCGAGCAGTACTTC. Combining the CDR3 with reference TRBV7-9 and TRBJ2-7 gives the whole variable domain DTGVSQNPRHKITKRGQNVTFRCDPISEHNRLYWYRQTLGQGPEFLTYFQNEAQLEKSRLLSDRFSAERPKGSFSTLEIQRTEQGDSAMYLCATRLAGAEQYFGPGTRLTVT.

The chain joins TRBV27 to TRBJ1-5; no clear D gene. The V and J ends lost 5 bases and 0 bases respectively, with 11 bases between them. Per the germline V gene, CDR1 is MNHEY and CDR2 is SMNVEV (reference sequence). The CDR3 consists of 15 residues. CDR3 amino acids: CASSLLGDSNQPQHF. For the CDR3, the DNA is TGTGCCAGCAGTCTTCTAGGAGATAGCAATCAGCCCCAGCATTTT.

V and J are TRBV15 and TRBJ2-2, with TRBD2 as a possible D gene (5 bases). The V and J ends lost 2 bases and 2 bases respectively, with 9 bases between them. From germline, CDR1 is LNHNV and CDR2 YYDKDF (reference sequence). The CDR3 runs to 15 residues. The CDR3 spells CATSRLADNTGELFF. In nucleotides, the CDR3 is TGTGCCACCAGCAGACTAGCAGATAACACCGGGGAGCTGTTTTTT.

The chain couples TRBV19 to TRBJ1-1; 7 bases map to TRBD1. With V trimmed by 8 bases and J by 7 bases, 4 bases remained unmatched. Germline lookup yields CDR1 LNHDA and CDR2 SQIVND (reference sequence). The length of the CDR3 is 11 residues. CDR3 in amino acids: CASLDRNEAFF. In nucleotides, the CDR3 is TGTGCCAGTCTGGACAGGAATGAAGCTTTCTTT.

The rearrangement links TRBV30 to TRBJ2-6; no firm D call. Looked up from germline, CDR1 is GTSNPN and CDR2 is SVGIG (reference sequence). V was shortened by 0 bases and J by 3 bases, with 9 bases between the two germline ends. This CDR3 is built from 15 residues. The CDR3 sequence is CAWSVLSNGANVLTF. The DNA for the CDR3 is TGTGCCTGGAGTGTACTATCGAATGGGGCCAACGTCCTGACTTTC.

V and J are TRBV6-2 or TRBV6-3 and TRBJ1-1; no definite D call. With 5 bases removed from V and 4 bases from J, the gap between germline ends came to 11 bases. The CDR3 consists of 13 residues. Germline V CDR1 and CDR2: MNHEY, SVGEGT. The CDR3 nucleotides read TGTGCCAGCAGTAAGAGGGAGGGCACTGAAGCTTTCTTT. It translates to CASSKREGTEAFF.

The CDR3 is CASSLLGVLYGYTF. The CDR3 DNA sequence: TGTGCCAGCAGCTTACTTGGGGTACTGTATGGCTACACCTTC. The chain links TRBV7-9 to TRBJ1-2, with no clear D. This CDR3 is 14 amino acids long. Germline V gives CDR1 SEHNR, CDR2 FQNEAQ (reference sequence). The V end lost 2 bases, the J end lost 5 bases, and 12 bases lay between the germline ends.

The chain carries TRBV7-2 and TRBJ2-7, with 11 bases identical to TRBD2. CDR3 length: 15 amino acids. Per germline, CDR1 SGHTA and CDR2 FQGNSA. V shed 2 bases and J 3 bases; nucleotides not matched to a gene: 3. This CDR3 reads CASSLFGTSGYEQYF. The CDR3 nucleotides are TGTGCCAGCAGCTTATTTGGGACTAGCGGCTACGAGCAGTACTTC.

V is TRBV28 and J is TRBJ2-5; 7 bases align to TRBD2. Germline V gives CDR1 MDHEN, CDR2 SYDVKM. Unmatched junction bases numbered 13, after V lost 5 bases and J lost 10 bases. The CDR3 loop spans 14 amino acids. Here the CDR3 reads CASSRVAGSSGQYF. For the CDR3, the DNA is TGTGCCAGCAGTCGAGTAGCGGGTTCCTCTGGCCAGTACTTC.

The V gene is TRBV7-2, the J gene TRBJ2-5; maybe TRBD2 (6 bases). The CDR3 covers 15 residues. Germline CDR1 reads SGHTA; CDR2 reads FQGNSA. Trimming pared 3 bases from V and 3 bases from J, leaving 14 bases between. The DNA for the CDR3 is TGTGCCAGCAGCTTGAAACGGGACTTCGAAGAGACCCAGTACTTC. It yields the protein CASSLKRDFEETQYF.

The chain joins TRBV4-3 to TRBJ1-1; D unclear. This CDR3 has 14 amino acids. Germline loops: CDR1 LGHNA, CDR2 YSLEER. With 1 base removed from V and 1 base from J, the gap between germline ends came to 7 bases. CDR3 residues: CASSQGRWNTEAFF. The CDR3 DNA sequence: TGCGCCAGCAGCCAAGGCCGCTGGAACACTGAAGCTTTCTTT.

The gene calls are TRBV24-1 and TRBJ2-1; 8 bases match TRBD1. The V segment lost 0 bases and the J segment 8 bases; nucleotides outside the gene matches: 5. Germline CDR1 reads KGHDR; CDR2 reads SFDVKD. This CDR3 has 15 residues. CDR3 in DNA: TGTGCCACCAGTGATTTGCAGGGGGCAGGAGATGAGCAGTTCTTC. As protein: CATSDLQGAGDEQFF.

J is TRBJ2-1 and V is TRBV15; the match to TRBD1 covers 8 bases. There are 16 residues in the CDR3. CDR1 LNHNV and CDR2 YYDKDF come from the germline V gene (reference sequence). V shed 1 base and J 3 bases; nucleotides not matched to a gene: 5. In DNA form, the CDR3 reads TGTGCCACCAGCAGAGGGACAGGGCTGAACTACAATGAGCAGTTCTTC. Its protein product is CATSRGTGLNYNEQFF.

The chain recombines TRBV7-2 with TRBJ2-2, with D perhaps TRBD1 (6 bases). The CDR3 spans 15 residues. V lost 6 bases, J lost 4 bases, and 15 bases lay in between. Per germline, CDR1 SGHTA and CDR2 FQGNSA. CDR3 region: CASSPRGMSTGELFF. The CDR3 DNA sequence: TGTGCCAGCAGTCCTAGGGGGATGAGCACCGGGGAGCTGTTTTTT.

The chain combines TRBV19 with TRBJ2-1; D may match TRBD1 or TRBD2 (5 bases each). CDR1 and CDR2 (germline): LNHDA, SQIVND (reference sequence). This CDR3 comprises 14 residues. V lost 5 bases to trimming and J lost 6 bases, with 14 bases between them. The CDR3 nucleotides read TGTGCCAGTAGTCTGGGACGCCAAACCAATGAGCAGTTCTTC. Amino acid sequence: CASSLGRQTNEQFF.

A single count supports this clone. The chain uses TRBV6-1 and TRBJ1-5; TRBD1 might be the D (6 bases). Between the trimmed V and J ends, which lost 3 bases and 5 bases, there was a span of 17 bases. The CDR3 extends over 16 amino acids. CDR1 is MNHNS and CDR2 is SASEGT in the germline V gene. The chain's CDR3 is CASSDWDGGADQPQHF. The CDR3 nucleotides are TGTGCCAGCAGTGATTGGGATGGGGGGGCAGATCAGCCCCAGCATTTT.

This chain joins TRBV28 and TRBJ1-6, with 10 bases identical to TRBD1. The CDR3 sequence is 15 residues long. Germline V CDR1 and CDR2: MDHEN, SYDVKM. V was pared by 3 bases and J by 7 bases, with 3 bases of the junction left unmatched. CDR3 nucleotide sequence: TGTGCCAGCAGTTTGGGACAGGGGTGGAATTCACCCCTCCACTTT. Residues: CASSLGQGWNSPLHF. Full variable domain (outside the CDR3, taken from reference TRBV28 and TRBJ1-6): DVKVTQSSRYLVKRTGEKVFLECVQDMDHENMFWYRQDPGLGLRLIYFSYDVKMKEKGDIPEGYSVSREKKERFSLILESASTNQTSMYLCASSLGQGWNSPLHFGNGTRLTVT.